The 3 T cell receptor beta chains below come from one sample, sequenced in a study of T cell clonality in common variable immunodeficiency. The data were produced by immunoSEQ multiplex PCR, yet TCRdb's version contains in-frame clones alone and is incomplete. The table records tens of thousands of clones without singletons, the ten largest covering about 0.8%. The material sequenced was peripheral blood mononuclear cells. The receptor set was obtained from a person aged 18 to 75 in good health.

This clone has a count of ten or more. The junction departs from germline at one end; a sequencing error may be responsible. The read halts 3 residues ahead of the CDR3 end, with the missing end drawn from the germline J gene. The genes are TRBV7-7 and TRBJ2-1, with 11 bases fitting TRBD2. CDR1 is SSHAT, CDR2 FNYEAQ, per germline (reference sequence). The CDR3 covers 16 residues. CDR3 in amino acids: CASSPLRLAGKGEQFF. The CDR3 bases that were read are TGTGCTAGCAGCCCCCTTCGACTAGCGGGGAAGGGTGAG.

This clone was observed many times. The CDR3 extends 3 residues past the end of the read, so its final part is completed from the germline J gene. The genes are TRBV19 and TRBJ2-7, with 10 bases lining up with TRBD1. The CDR3 contains 15 residues. V lost 5 bases, J lost 0 bases, and 4 bases stayed unmatched. The germline V gene encodes CDR1 LNHDA and CDR2 SQIVND (reference sequence). The covered CDR3 bases are TGTGCCAGTAGTTCGGGACAGGGGATCTCCTACGAG. Translation gives CASSSGQGISYE. The full CDR3 is CASSSGQGISYEQYF. Based on the CDR3 plus reference TRBV19 and TRBJ2-7, the full variable domain is DGGITQSPKYLFRKEGQNVTLSCEQNLNHDAMYWYRQDPGQGLRLIYYSQIVNDFQKGDIAEGYSVSREKKESFPLTVTSAQKNPTAFYLCASSSGQGISYEQYFGPGTRLTVT.

The table lists this clone with many counts. The read is 3 residues too short to cover the CDR3 end, so that end is filled in from the germline J gene. The chain combines TRBV6-2 or TRBV6-3 with TRBJ2-7; 8 nucleotides align to TRBD1. The CDR3 contains 15 residues. The germline gives CDR1 MNHEY, CDR2 SVGEGT. V trimming: 4 bases; J trimming: 2 bases; junction bases outside the gene matches: 7. The sequenced CDR3 bases are TGTGCCAGCAGTTTCGACAGGGGAAGAACCTACGAG. This gives the protein CASSFDRGRTYE. The full CDR3 protein reads CASSFDRGRTYEQYF.